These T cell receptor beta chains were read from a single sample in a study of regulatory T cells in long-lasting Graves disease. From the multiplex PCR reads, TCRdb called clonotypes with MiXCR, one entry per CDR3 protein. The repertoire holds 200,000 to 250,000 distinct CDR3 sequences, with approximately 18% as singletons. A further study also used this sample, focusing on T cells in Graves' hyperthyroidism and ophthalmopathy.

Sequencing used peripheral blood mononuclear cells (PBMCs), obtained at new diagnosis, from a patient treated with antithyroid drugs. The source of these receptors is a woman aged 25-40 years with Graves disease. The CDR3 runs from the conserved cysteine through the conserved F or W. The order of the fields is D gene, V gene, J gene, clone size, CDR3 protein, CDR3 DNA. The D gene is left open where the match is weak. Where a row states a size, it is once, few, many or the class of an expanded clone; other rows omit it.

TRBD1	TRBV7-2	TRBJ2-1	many	CASSLATGVQFF	TGTGCCAGCAGCTTAGCGACAGGGGTACAGTTCTTC
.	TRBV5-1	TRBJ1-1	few	CASSLRRGLNTEAFF	TGCGCCAGCAGCTTGAGGAGGGGACTTAACACTGAAGCTTTCTTT
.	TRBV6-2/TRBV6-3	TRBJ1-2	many	CASSPPNYGYTF	TGTGCCAGCAGTCCCCCAAACTATGGCTACACCTTC
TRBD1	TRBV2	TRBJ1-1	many	CASSPQGVSTEAFF	TGTGCCAGCAGTCCTCAGGGGGTCAGCACTGAAGCTTTCTTT
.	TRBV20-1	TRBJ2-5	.	CSARGMGGRETQYF	TGCAGTGCTAGAGGGATGGGGGGAAGAGAGACCCAGTACTTC
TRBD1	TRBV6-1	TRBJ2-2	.	CASSEWDRGQGGYTGELFF	TGTGCCAGCAGTGAATGGGACAGGGGGCAGGGTGGCTACACCGGGGAGCTGTTTTTT
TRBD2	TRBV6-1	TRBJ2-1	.	CASSTRFNGGTYNEQFF	TGTGCCAGCAGTACACGTTTCAACGGGGGGACCTACAATGAGCAGTTCTTC
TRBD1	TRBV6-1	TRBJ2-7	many	CASFDRGLREQYF	TGTGCCAGCTTCGACAGGGGGTTAAGGGAGCAGTACTTC
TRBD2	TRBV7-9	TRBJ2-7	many	CASSLGLAGVPYEQYF	TGTGCCAGCAGCTTGGGACTAGCGGGAGTTCCCTACGAGCAGTACTTC
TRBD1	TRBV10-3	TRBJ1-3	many	CAITPKGQGSGNTIYF	TGTGCCATCACCCCAAAAGGACAGGGCTCTGGAAACACCATATATTTT
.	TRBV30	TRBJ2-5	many	CAWSVWGRETQYF	TGTGCCTGGAGTGTATGGGGGCGGGAGACCCAGTACTTC
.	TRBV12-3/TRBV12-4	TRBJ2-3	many	CASSSGPYGTSTDTQYF	TGTGCCAGCAGTTCCGGGCCCTACGGAACTAGCACAGATACGCAGTATTTT
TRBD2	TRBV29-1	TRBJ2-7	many	CSASLLAGAYEQYF	TGCAGCGCCAGCCTACTCGCGGGAGCCTACGAGCAGTACTTC
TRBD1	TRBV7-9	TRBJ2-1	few	CASSPLETGADEQFF	TGTGCCAGCAGCCCGCTTGAGACAGGGGCGGATGAGCAGTTCTTC
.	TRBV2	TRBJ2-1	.	CASSGGRLNEQFF	TGTGCCAGCAGTGGTGGACGGCTCAATGAGCAGTTCTTC
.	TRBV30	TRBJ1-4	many	CAWSAATGWNEKLFF	TGTGCCTGGAGTGCGGCGACAGGATGGAATGAAAAACTGTTTTTT
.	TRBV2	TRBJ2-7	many	CASSVLGEQYF	TGTGCCAGCAGTGTATTGGGGGAGCAGTACTTC
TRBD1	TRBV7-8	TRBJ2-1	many	CASSQGQGARSGRISYNEQFF	TGTGCCAGCAGCCAGGGACAGGGGGCGCGGAGCGGGAGAATCTCTTACAATGAGCAGTTCTTC
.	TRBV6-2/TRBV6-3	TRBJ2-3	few	CASSYLGRTSGTDTQYF	TGTGCCAGCAGTTATCTAGGGCGGACTTCAGGCACAGATACGCAGTATTTT
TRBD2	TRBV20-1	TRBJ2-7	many	CSARGGGVPEQYF	TGCAGTGCTAGAGGGGGGGGGGTTCCCGAGCAGTACTTC
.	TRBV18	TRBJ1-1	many	CASSSRDEAFF	TGTGCCAGCTCATCCCGGGACGAAGCTTTCTTT
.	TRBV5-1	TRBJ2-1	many	CASSPDGDSRGEQFF	TGCGCCAGCAGCCCAGACGGCGACTCCCGGGGTGAGCAGTTCTTC
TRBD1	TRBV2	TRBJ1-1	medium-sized	CASSDWKPDRATTADTEAFF	TGTGCCAGCAGTGATTGGAAACCGGACAGGGCGACGACTGCGGACACTGAAGCTTTCTTT
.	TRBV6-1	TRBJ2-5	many	CASSEGVILGPKETQYF	TGTGCCAGCAGTGAAGGTGTTATATTGGGACCCAAAGAGACCCAGTACTTC
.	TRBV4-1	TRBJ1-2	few	CASSQGSPGGHYGYTF	TGCGCCAGCAGCCAAGGTTCGCCGGGGGGGCACTATGGCTACACCTTC
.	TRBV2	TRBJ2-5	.	CASSGFFWETQYF	TGTGCCAGCAGTGGATTTTTCTGGGAGACCCAGTACTTC